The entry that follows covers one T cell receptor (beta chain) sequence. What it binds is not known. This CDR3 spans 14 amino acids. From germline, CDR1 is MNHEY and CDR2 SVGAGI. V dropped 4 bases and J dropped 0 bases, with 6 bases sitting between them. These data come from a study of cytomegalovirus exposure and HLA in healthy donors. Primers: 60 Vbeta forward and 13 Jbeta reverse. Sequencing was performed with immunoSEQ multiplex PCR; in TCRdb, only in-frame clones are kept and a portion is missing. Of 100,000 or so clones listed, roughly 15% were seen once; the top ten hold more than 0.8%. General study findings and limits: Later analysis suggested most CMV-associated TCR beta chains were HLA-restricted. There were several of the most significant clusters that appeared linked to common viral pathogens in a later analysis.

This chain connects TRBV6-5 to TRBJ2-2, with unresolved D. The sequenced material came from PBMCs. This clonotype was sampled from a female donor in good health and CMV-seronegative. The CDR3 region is CASSSYTNTGELFF. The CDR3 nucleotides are TGTGCCAGCAGTTCGTACACGAACACCGGGGAGCTGTTTTTT.